A single sample is the source of the 20 T cell receptor beta chains below, sequenced in a study of blood T cell repertoires in COVID-19. Here immunoSEQ multiplex PCR was the method, and the copy in TCRdb shows in-frame clones only, minus some. The repertoire has about 170,000 clones, about 87% of them found once; the top ten carry roughly 1.6%. Sequenced input: peripheral blood. These receptors came from a woman aged 45-60 years with acute or convalescent COVID-19.

CDR3: CASSPPGLAETQYF. The CDR3 nucleotides read TGTGCCAGCTCACCACCGGGACTAGCAGAGACCCAGTACTTC. V is TRBV18 and J is TRBJ2-5; 9 bases agree with TRBD2. The V gene's germline CDR1 is KGHSH and CDR2 LQKENI. The CDR3 consists of 14 residues. V dropped 0 bases and J dropped 4; count of bases not matched to a gene: 0. Supplemented by reference TRBV18 and TRBJ2-5, the full variable domain reads NAGVMQNPRHLVRRRGQEARLRCSPMKGHSHVYWYRQLPEEGLKFMVYLQKENIIDESGMPKERFSAEFPKEGPSILRIQQVVRGDSAAYFCASSPPGLAETQYFGPGTRLLVL.

In this sample, this clone turned up once. V usage is TRBV11-2 and J usage is TRBJ2-3, with a tentative D call TRBD2 (6 bases). V dropped 1 base and J dropped 1 base, with 9 bases sitting between them. This CDR3 spans 15 amino acids. Per germline, CDR1 SGHAT and CDR2 FQNNGV. DNA for the CDR3: TGTGCCAGCAGCTTAGTAGGAGGGGGCACAGATACGCAGTATTTT. Encoded protein: CASSLVGGGTDTQYF.

V and J are TRBV24-1 and TRBJ2-4; TRBD1 agrees at 10 bases. The J segment lost 2 bases and the V segment lost 3 bases, leaving 3 bases of the junction unmatched. CDR1 and CDR2 from the germline V gene are KGHDR and SFDVKD. The CDR3 runs to 16 residues. CDR3 in amino acids: CATSDPGQGSKNIQYF. The CDR3 nucleotides read TGTGCCACCAGTGATCCGGGACAGGGGTCCAAAAACATTCAGTACTTC.

This chain uses TRBV5-5 with TRBJ1-1, with D maybe TRBD1 (6 bases). This CDR3 spans 14 amino acids. Germline lookup yields CDR1 SGHKS and CDR2 YYEKEE (reference sequence). V gave up 4 bases and J gave up 1 base, with 11 bases separating them. Written as DNA, the CDR3 is TGTGCCAGCAGCGGTAGGGACAAGAACACTGAAGCTTTCTTT. Residues: CASSGRDKNTEAFF.

The chain has TRBV4-1 and TRBJ1-2, with a possible D match to TRBD1 (5 bases). V was cut by 1 base and J by 6 bases, with 12 bases left in between. The CDR3 is 14 residues long. Germline V gene lookup returns CDR1 MGHRA and CDR2 YSYEKL. The DNA for the CDR3 is TGCGCCAGCAGCCAAGCGGGGGGGACTAATGGCTACACCTTC. Its translation: CASSQAGGTNGYTF.

This chain uses TRBV3-1 (or the pseudogene TRBV3-2) with TRBJ1-4; D unresolved. CDR3 length: 16 amino acids. Trimming removed 0 bases at V and 2 bases at J, with 10 bases between. Germline V lookup: CDR1 LGHDT, CDR2 YNNKEL (reference sequence). CDR3 coding DNA: TGTGCCAGCAGCCAAGATCGGTGGGCGACTAATGAAAAACTGTTTTTT. It specifies CASSQDRWATNEKLFF.

The gene calls are TRBV6-2 or TRBV6-3 and TRBJ1-2; D not resolved. Trimming stripped 3 bases from V and 4 bases from J, with 15 bases between. Per the germline V gene, CDR1 is MNHEY and CDR2 is SVGEGT. The CDR3 has 15 residues. The CDR3 DNA reads as TGTGCCAGCAGTTATTCTCGGGGTTCTGGCTATGGCTACACCTTC. This sequence encodes CASSYSRGSGYGYTF.

This chain connects TRBV6-5 to TRBJ1-1; possible D gene TRBD1, 6 bases. Germline V lookup: CDR1 MNHEY, CDR2 SVGAGI. The germline V and J ends were trimmed by 8 bases and 4 bases, with 11 bases remaining between them. The CDR3 totals 12 residues. This CDR3 is CASDTGSTEAFF. The DNA of the CDR3 is TGTGCCAGCGATACAGGGAGCACTGAAGCTTTCTTT.

The CDR3 loop is CASSPTTGLNTEAFF. In nucleotides, the CDR3 is TGTGCCAGCAGTCCTACGACAGGGTTGAACACTGAAGCTTTCTTT. The V gene is TRBV27, the J gene TRBJ1-1; 7 nucleotides align to TRBD1. Losses at the gene ends were 5 bases for V and 0 bases for J; bases not matched to a gene: 6. The CDR3 loop spans 15 amino acids. The germline gives CDR1 MNHEY, CDR2 SMNVEV (reference sequence).

The chain uses TRBV24-1 and TRBJ2-3; the match to TRBD1 covers 7 bases. Germline CDR1 KGHDR, CDR2 SFDVKD. The CDR3 runs 16 residues. Trimming cost V 4 bases and J 1 base; bases outside gene matches: 7. CDR3 residues: CATSESGTDRTDTQYF. In DNA, the CDR3 is TGTGCCACCAGTGAGTCCGGGACAGATCGCACAGATACGCAGTATTTT.

J is TRBJ1-5 and V is TRBV11-3; D is undetermined. The V and J ends lost 0 bases and 4 bases respectively, with 7 bases between them. CDR1 and CDR2 from the germline V gene are SGHNT and YENEEA. This CDR3 has 14 residues. The CDR3 region is CASSLDGRNQPQHF. In nucleotides, the CDR3 is TGTGCCAGCAGCTTAGATGGTAGAAATCAGCCCCAGCATTTT.

V usage is TRBV19 and J usage is TRBJ1-1, with unresolved D. Trimming removed 9 bases at V and 8 bases at J, with 13 bases between. The CDR3 contains 11 residues. Germline CDR1 is LNHDA and CDR2 is SQIVND (reference sequence). The CDR3 coding sequence is TGTGCCAGCGCTGGAGGGTCGGAAGCTTTCTTT. It encodes CASAGGSEAFF. Using reference TRBV19 and TRBJ1-1 for the parts outside the CDR3, the full variable domain is DGGITQSPKYLFRKEGQNVTLSCEQNLNHDAMYWYRQDPGQGLRLIYYSQIVNDFQKGDIAEGYSVSREKKESFPLTVTSAQKNPTAFYLCASAGGSEAFFGQGTRLTVV.

This clone was detected once. The CDR3 reads CASSEYRSEQFF. For the CDR3, the DNA is TGTGCCAGCAGTGAATACCGGAGTGAGCAGTTCTTC. V gene TRBV25-1 combines with J gene TRBJ2-1; no reliable D call. Germline V gene data show CDR1 as MGHDK and CDR2 as SYGVNS. The CDR3 spans 12 residues. V was shortened by 0 bases and J by 9 bases, with 6 bases between the two germline ends. Drawing the rest from reference TRBV25-1 and TRBJ2-1, the complete variable domain is EADIYQTPRYLVIGTGKKITLECSQTMGHDKMYWYQQDPGMELHLIHYSYGVNSTEKGDLSSESTVSRIRTEHFPLTLESARPSHTSQYLCASSEYRSEQFFGPGTRLTVL.

The genes are TRBV30 and TRBJ2-7; 9 bases fit TRBD1. V lost 4 bases, J lost 4 bases, and 8 bases stayed unmatched. The germline gives CDR1 GTSNPN, CDR2 SVGIG (reference sequence). CDR3 size: 14 residues. The CDR3 DNA sequence: TGTGCCTGGAAACCGGGACAGGGATTTTACGAGCAGTACTTC. Its translation is CAWKPGQGFYEQYF.

This chain joins TRBV6-6 and TRBJ2-2; no reliable D call. The CDR3 spans 12 residues. Trimming cost V 6 bases and J 1 base, with 3 bases left between them. Germline V gene sequence: CDR1 MNHNY, CDR2 SVGAGI (reference sequence). The CDR3 spells CASSLNTGELFF. The DNA for the CDR3 is TGTGCCAGCAGCCTGAACACCGGGGAGCTGTTTTTT.

The CDR3 reads CATSDPGQGFHEQYF. The CDR3 nucleotides are TGTGCCACCAGTGATCCGGGACAGGGGTTCCACGAGCAGTACTTC. The chain uses TRBV24-1 and TRBJ2-7; 10 positions agree with TRBD1. V was clipped by 3 bases and J by 5 bases; unmatched bases: 6. The germline CDR1 and CDR2 sequences are KGHDR and SFDVKD. The CDR3 length is 15 residues.

The gene calls are TRBV12-3 or TRBV12-4 and TRBJ2-5, with 8 bases identical to TRBD1. J lost 10 bases, V lost 6 bases, and 10 bases had no gene match. This CDR3 is built from 13 residues. In DNA form, the CDR3 reads TGTGCCAGCAGACCCGGGACCGACAGGGGCCAGTACTTC. It specifies CASRPGTDRGQYF.

V usage is TRBV5-1 and J usage is TRBJ2-1, with 9 nucleotides matching TRBD1. The CDR3 is 16 residues long. Germline CDR1 reads SGHRS; CDR2 reads YFSETQ. V was clipped by 0 bases and J by 3 bases; unmatched bases: 4. The CDR3 here is CASSLADRGVYNEQFF. The CDR3 coding sequence is TGCGCCAGCAGCTTGGCCGACAGGGGGGTCTACAATGAGCAGTTCTTC. Looking up the rest from reference TRBV5-1 and TRBJ2-1 gives the full variable domain: KAGVTQTPRYLIKTRGQQVTLSCSPISGHRSVSWYQQTPGQGLQFLFEYFSETQRNKGNFPGRFSGRQFSNSRSEMNVSTLELGDSALYLCASSLADRGVYNEQFFGPGTRLTVL.

The V call is TRBV6-1, the J call TRBJ1-1; the D gene is possibly TRBD1 (5 bases). V lost 1 base and J lost 4, with 10 bases in between. Per the germline V gene, CDR1 is MNHNS and CDR2 is SASEGT. The CDR3 has 14 amino acids. CDR3: CASSEVGAFTEAFF. The CDR3, as DNA: TGTGCCAGCAGTGAAGTTGGGGCTTTCACTGAAGCTTTCTTT.

The CDR3: CASRPGQGAVEQFF. As DNA, the CDR3 is TGCGCCAGCAGACCTGGACAGGGGGCTGTTGAGCAGTTCTTC. The chain carries TRBV5-1 and TRBJ2-1; 11 bases map to TRBD1. CDR3 length equals 14 residues. The V and J ends lost 5 bases and 9 bases, in that order; junction bases with no gene match: 7. CDR1 and CDR2 from the germline V gene are SGHRS and YFSETQ.